This is a list of T cell receptor beta chains from one sample in a study of cytomegalovirus exposure and HLA in healthy donors. The repertoire was sequenced with immunoSEQ multiplex PCR; TCRdb's copy has only in-frame clones and lacks some. The repertoire consists of over 110,000 clones, with around 82% occurring once and the leading ten covering about 2.2%. Sequenced sample: PBMCs. Source of these receptors: a woman aged 18-29 years in good health and CMV-seropositive. The CDR3 runs from the conserved cysteine through the conserved F or W. The D gene is left open where the match is weak. Clone size is given for some rows only: seen once, a few or many times, or a class if the clone is expanded.

v_call	d_call	clone_size	j_call	cdr3_nt	cdr3_aa
TRBV4-1	TRBD2	NA	TRBJ2-3	TGCGCCAGCAGCCAACTTTTCGGGGGGGATACGCAGTATTTT	CASSQLFGGDTQYF
TRBV21-1	NA	NA	TRBJ1-2	TGTGCCAGCAGCAAAGATCGGGATCTGTCGGCTTTAACCGTAGGCTACACCTTC	CASSKDRDLSALTVGYTF
TRBV14	NA	few	TRBJ1-3	TGTGCCAGTCGTGAGATGGTTGGAAACACCATATATTTT	CASREMVGNTIYF
TRBV4-3	TRBD1	NA	TRBJ1-2	TGCGCCAGCAGCCAAGGTGGGACAGGGGCGGATGGCTACACCTTC	CASSQGGTGADGYTF
TRBV6-5	NA	few	TRBJ2-1	TGTGCCAGCAGTGACTACACCCTGACCTACAATGAGCAGTTCTTC	CASSDYTLTYNEQFF
TRBV28	NA	once	TRBJ1-5	TGTGCCAGCAGTTCGACCGGGACAACCCGCAATCAGCCCCAGCATTTT	CASSSTGTTRNQPQHF
TRBV6-4	TRBD1	NA	TRBJ1-1	TGTGCCAGTCAACTGGGGACAGGGGTGCCTTTCTTT	CASQLGTGVPFF
TRBV2	NA	NA	TRBJ1-2	TGTGCCAGCGTGGTCGGGGGAGGGAACTATGGCTACACCTTC	CASVVGGGNYGYTF
TRBV28	NA	NA	TRBJ1-3	TGTGCCAGCAGCCCGGGGAGGGATTATGGAAACACCATATATTTT	CASSPGRDYGNTIYF
TRBV6-5	TRBD2	NA	TRBJ2-1	TGTGCCAGCAGTTCCCCTGGCGGGGGGATCTACAATGAGCAGTTCTTC	CASSSPGGGIYNEQFF
TRBV5-6	NA	NA	TRBJ1-1	TGTGCCAGCAGCTTGGAACGCCGGACAGCTATGAACACTGAAGCTTTCTTT	CASSLERRTAMNTEAFF
TRBV29-1	NA	NA	TRBJ1-2	TGCAGCGTTGAATCGTACACCTTC	CSVESYTF
TRBV7-2	TRBD2	NA	TRBJ2-3	TGTGCCAGCAGCTTAGACTTTGCGCGGGGGGCGCGCACAGATACGCAGTATTTT	CASSLDFARGARTDTQYF
TRBV6-5	NA	NA	TRBJ1-6	TGTGCCAGCAGGCTATTTGGGGGCAAGACTTCACCCCTCCACTTT	CASRLFGGKTSPLHF
TRBV19	TRBD1	NA	TRBJ1-1	TGTGCCAGTAGTATTCGACAGGGTGGAGCTTTCTTT	CASSIRQGGAFF
TRBV7-9	NA	NA	TRBJ1-1	TGTGCCAGCAGCTTAGTAGTCGGGGTGGGTGAAGCTTTCTTT	CASSLVVGVGEAFF
TRBV5-4	NA	NA	TRBJ2-7	TGTGCCAGCAGCTTGGAGGGGCGCACCTACGAGCAGTACTTC	CASSLEGRTYEQYF
TRBV2	TRBD1	NA	TRBJ2-3	TGTGCCAGCAGTGAAGCCTCCTGGACAGGTAGCACAGATACGCAGTATTTT	CASSEASWTGSTDTQYF
TRBV2	TRBD1	once	TRBJ2-5	TGTGCCAGCAATGCCGAGGGGACAGGGAGGAAGACCCAGTACTTC	CASNAEGTGRKTQYF
TRBV27	TRBD1	NA	TRBJ1-2	TGTGCCAGCAGCTCCCTCGACAGGGCTTATGGCTACACCTTC	CASSSLDRAYGYTF
TRBV7-2	NA	NA	TRBJ2-1	TGTGCCAGCAGCCTCCAGTTGGCTGAGCAGTTCTTC	CASSLQLAEQFF
TRBV6-5	NA	NA	TRBJ1-4	TGTGCCAGCAGTTACTCGGGGGCGCATCTTGAAAAACTGTTTTTT	CASSYSGAHLEKLFF
TRBV29-1	TRBD1	few	TRBJ1-4	TGCAGCGCGAGGACAGGGGGCGCAGGATTAAATGAAAAACTGTTTTTT	CSARTGGAGLNEKLFF
TRBV5-6	TRBD1	NA	TRBJ1-6	TGTGCCAGCAGCTTCATGCAGGGGGTTAATAATTCACCCCTCCACTTT	CASSFMQGVNNSPLHF
TRBV7-8	TRBD1	NA	TRBJ2-7	TGTGCCAGCAGCTCCAGGGAGACAGGGGGCTACGAGCAGTACTTC	CASSSRETGGYEQYF
TRBV5-1	TRBD2	NA	TRBJ2-3	TGCGCCAGCAGCGTGTTACGCGGGGGGAACACAGATACGCAGTATTTT	CASSVLRGGNTDTQYF
TRBV6-6	TRBD1	NA	TRBJ1-2	TGTGCCAGCAGTTACATAGGACAGGGAGGGGTCTACACCTTC	CASSYIGQGGVYTF
TRBV5-1	TRBD1	NA	TRBJ1-1	TGCGCCAGCAGCTTGGCACCGGGACAGGGCACTGAAGCTTTCTTT	CASSLAPGQGTEAFF
TRBV12-5	NA	few	TRBJ1-3	TGTGCTAGTGCCCCGGACAGCTACTCTGGAAACACCATATATTTT	CASAPDSYSGNTIYF
TRBV7-9	TRBD1	NA	TRBJ2-7	TGTTCCAGCAGCTACACGTCCGGGACAGGCTCCTACGAGCAGTACTTC	CSSSYTSGTGSYEQYF
TRBV4-2	NA	NA	TRBJ2-7	TGTGCCAGCAGCCAGGAACCACAGGGCTACGAGCAGTACTTC	CASSQEPQGYEQYF
TRBV4-1	TRBD1	NA	TRBJ1-2	TGCGCCAGCAGCCAAGGGACAGGGAATCGGAATGATGGCTACACCTTC	CASSQGTGNRNDGYTF
TRBV6-5	NA	NA	TRBJ1-5	TGTGCCAGCAGATCTTTAATCAATCAGCCCCAGCATTTT	CASRSLINQPQHF
TRBV7-6	TRBD1	NA	TRBJ1-6	TGTGCCAGCAGCTTAGGGACAGGGACGGGATCACCCCTCCACTTT	CASSLGTGTGSPLHF
TRBV5-1	TRBD1	NA	TRBJ2-3	TGCGCCAGCACGGACAGGCTCACCCCTAGCACAGATACGCAGTATTTT	CASTDRLTPSTDTQYF
TRBV6-6	NA	once	TRBJ2-7	TGTGCCAGCAGTGGAGGGACCCACGAGCAGTACTTC	CASSGGTHEQYF
TRBV10-3	TRBD1	NA	TRBJ1-1	TGTGCCATCAGCTCCCGGGACAGGGGGAGAGCTTTCTTT	CAISSRDRGRAFF
TRBV11-2	NA	NA	TRBJ1-3	TGTGCCAGCAGTCCTATCTCAGGCCCATCTGGAAACACCATATATTTT	CASSPISGPSGNTIYF
TRBV6-1	NA	NA	TRBJ2-5	TGTGCCAGCAGTGAAACCTGGGTCAGGGGAATTTTTGAGTACTTC	CASSETWVRGIFEYF
TRBV29-1	TRBD1	NA	TRBJ1-4	TGCAGCGTTGGACAGGGAGACGAAAAACTGTTTTTT	CSVGQGDEKLFF
TRBV6-1	NA	NA	TRBJ1-2	TGTGCCAGCAGACCGACAAACCGCTATGGCTACACCTTC	CASRPTNRYGYTF
TRBV29-1	TRBD2	NA	TRBJ2-7	TGCAGCGTTGCCCCCGGGGGGGAGCAGTACTTC	CSVAPGGEQYF